The next 12 T cell receptor beta chains were all read from a single sample in a study of shared clonotypes between healthy human individuals (dated by TCRdb to between 2020 and 2021). Preparation of the library involved the immunoSEQ multiplex PCR assay. TCRdb's version of the immuneACCESS table is confined to in-frame rearrangements and falls short of the full clone set. An unresolved V gene accounts for under half of the shortfall where checked; the remainder is of unknown origin. The sample table lists a few million clones, approximately 94% of them with a count of one. In total, the top ten clones hold 0.1% to 0.15% of the sample. Sequencing was performed on naive CD4+ T cells sorted from blood. The sample's cell subset or site label, in plain terms: CD45RA+ positively selected. The receptors originated from a man between 18 and 29 years old in good health.

The genes are TRBV6-1 and TRBJ2-7; TRBD1 matches 7 bases. The CDR3 runs 14 residues. J was trimmed by 3 bases and V by 6 bases; bases with no gene match: 8. Germline V gene data show CDR1 as MNHNS and CDR2 as SASEGT. The CDR3 loop reads CASSPGQTHYEQYF. CDR3 DNA: TGTGCCAGCAGCCCGGGACAGACCCACTACGAGCAGTACTTC.

This clone was observed a few times. V is TRBV7-9 and J is TRBJ1-2; 8 bases map to TRBD1. V gave up 1 base and J gave up 4 bases; unmatched junction bases: 5. The CDR3 covers 15 residues. CDR1 SEHNR and CDR2 FQNEAQ come from the germline V gene (reference sequence). This CDR3 is CASSLEGQAFYGYTF. The CDR3 DNA reads as TGTGCCAGCAGCTTAGAGGGACAGGCATTCTATGGCTACACCTTC.

A remark on this clone: Other nucleotide sequences from this sample produce the same CDR3. The gene calls are TRBV9 and TRBJ2-6; weak D call: TRBD1 (5 bases). Deletions cut 0 bases from V and 2 bases from J, with 6 bases between. The CDR3 sequence is 15 residues long. Per the germline V gene, CDR1 is SGDLS and CDR2 is YYNGEE. In nucleotides, the CDR3 is TGTGCCAGCAGCGTAGTAGGGGCTGGGGCCAACGTCCTGACTTTC. Amino acids: CASSVVGAGANVLTF.

The J gene is TRBJ1-5, the V gene TRBV18; 10 bases match TRBD1. The length of the CDR3 is 15 residues. V gave up 6 bases and J gave up 7 bases; unmatched junction bases: 9. Germline values: CDR1 KGHSH, CDR2 LQKENI. For the CDR3, the DNA is TGTGCCAGCTCCCCAGGACAGGGGGGGCAACAGCCCCAGCATTTT. Its translation: CASSPGQGGQQPQHF.

The gene calls are TRBV21-1 and TRBJ2-7; TRBD1 was called by the table and not checked on the DNA. TRBV21-1 is given as a pseudogene. The CDR3 contains 13 residues. CDR3 nucleotides: TGTGCCAGCAGGAGACAGGGGGCGGTTCGGCAGTACTTC. Protein sequence: CASRRQGAVRQYF.

The chain joins TRBV10-1 to TRBJ2-7; TRBD2 agrees at 7 bases. CDR1 and CDR2 (germline): WNHNN, SYGVQD (reference sequence). The CDR3 is 16 amino acids. V dropped 3 bases and J dropped 3; count of bases not matched to a gene: 11. The CDR3 region is CASSDRSGGGIYEQYF. CDR3 DNA sequence: TGCGCCAGCAGTGATAGATCAGGCGGGGGTATCTACGAGCAGTACTTC.

This sequence joins TRBV2 and TRBJ1-1; tentatively, D is TRBD1 (5 bases). This CDR3 comprises 14 residues. Germline V gene lookup returns CDR1 SNHLY and CDR2 FYNNEI. The ends were cut back, 2 bases at V and 6 bases at J, with 13 bases in the middle. CDR3 nucleotides: TGTGCCAGCAGTGAAAGTTTCCGGGGCCCTGAAGCTTTCTTT. Amino acid sequence: CASSESFRGPEAFF.

The V gene is TRBV5-1, the J gene TRBJ1-2, with D possibly matching TRBD1 (5 bases). This CDR3 is 13 amino acids long. The germline V gene has CDR1 SGHRS and CDR2 YFSETQ. Trimming took 4 bases from V and 8 from J, leaving 15 bases between them. In nucleotides, the CDR3 is TGCGCCAGCAGCCCCGGGACCGTGGGCGGCTACACCTTC. Residues: CASSPGTVGGYTF.

The chain links TRBV6-1 to TRBJ1-2; 9 nucleotides align to TRBD1. Unmatched junction bases numbered 15, after V lost 6 bases and J lost 13 bases. The CDR3 is 14 residues long. In germline, CDR1 is MNHNS, CDR2 SASEGT. CDR3: CASRAQGQGASSTF. The CDR3 DNA follows: TGTGCCAGCAGGGCACAGGGACAGGGTGCTTCCTCCACCTTC.

The chain joins TRBV7-6 to TRBJ2-4; the D gene could be TRBD1 or TRBD2 (6 bases each). The CDR3 runs to 15 residues. Germline loops: CDR1 SGHVS, CDR2 FNYEAQ. Trimming pared 5 bases from V and 8 bases from J, leaving 19 bases between. In DNA, the CDR3 is TGTGCCAGCAGCCTCCAGGAGGGGGGTTTTCACATTCAGTACTTC. It is translated as CASSLQEGGFHIQYF.

The V call is TRBV7-6, the J call TRBJ1-3, with D uncertain. Germline V gene sequence: CDR1 SGHVS, CDR2 FNYEAQ. V dropped 0 bases and J dropped 2 bases, with 5 bases sitting between them. The CDR3 sequence is 14 residues long. The CDR3: CASSLAQTGNTIYF. The CDR3 nucleotides read TGTGCCAGCAGCTTAGCCCAGACTGGAAACACCATATATTTT.

The gene calls are TRBV30 and TRBJ2-2; D might be TRBD2 (5 bases). This CDR3 is 14 amino acids long. The germline V gene encodes CDR1 GTSNPN and CDR2 SVGIG (reference sequence). V dropped 5 bases and J dropped 5 bases, with 15 bases sitting between them. This CDR3 is CAWDRGRLTGELFF. CDR3 in DNA: TGTGCCTGGGACCGGGGAAGACTTACCGGGGAGCTGTTTTTT.